Following are 12 T cell receptor beta chains from one sample sequenced in a study of blood T cell repertoires in COVID-19. Some clones are missing from TCRdb's copy, which holds only in-frame ones; the method was immunoSEQ multiplex PCR. The table records about 150,000 clones, 84% of them present only once. What was sequenced was peripheral blood. The receptors were sampled from a human donor in a cohort sampled during active COVID-19.

The chain joins TRBV14 to TRBJ2-7; 9 bases map to TRBD2. V lost 6 bases to trimming and J lost 4 bases; unmatched junction nucleotides: 7. Germline lookup yields CDR1 SGHDN and CDR2 FVKESK. This CDR3 is built from 14 residues. The CDR3 DNA is TGTGCCAGCAGGTCCAGCGGGGGGACATACGAGCAGTACTTC. Amino acids: CASRSSGGTYEQYF.

With regard to this clone: This could be a read error, since a much larger clone is one nucleotide away. The rearrangement joins TRBV4-2 to TRBJ2-2, with 7 bases identical to TRBD2. CDR1 is LGHNA, CDR2 YNFKEQ, per germline. This CDR3 region has 17 residues. V gave up 0 bases and J gave up 4 bases; unmatched junction bases: 8. The CDR3 sequence is CASSQDWSGRVTGELFF. The DNA for the CDR3 is TGTGCCAGCAGCCAAGATTGGTCGGGGAGGGTCACCGGGGAGCTGTTTTTT.

The chain uses TRBV10-3 and TRBJ1-1, with TRBD1 as a possible D gene (5 bases). Trimming pared 2 bases from V and 4 bases from J, leaving 11 bases between. This CDR3 is built from 14 residues. The V gene's germline CDR1 is ENHRY and CDR2 SYGVKD. DNA for the CDR3: TGTGCCATCAGTGAGCCCGGGGGTCGCACTGAAGCTTTCTTT. Its translation: CAISEPGGRTEAFF.

The CDR3 is CASRLSGNTEAFF. In DNA, the CDR3 is TGTGCCAGCAGACTCTCTGGGAACACTGAAGCTTTCTTT. The chain recombines TRBV11-3 with TRBJ1-1; D remains unclear. The CDR3 runs 13 residues. Between the trimmed V and J ends, which lost 6 bases and 1 base, there was a span of 9 bases. CDR1 and CDR2 from the germline V gene are SGHNT and YENEEA.

The chain carries TRBV20-1 and TRBJ2-5; 8 nucleotides match TRBD1. Germline V gene lookup returns CDR1 DFQATT and CDR2 SNEGSKA (reference sequence). CDR3 length: 15 amino acids. The V segment lost 3 bases and the J segment 5 bases; nucleotides outside the gene matches: 11. The DNA of the CDR3 is TGCAGTGCTAGTGGGAACAGGGGGATAAGGGAGACCCAGTACTTC. Translation: CSASGNRGIRETQYF.

The rearrangement joins TRBV19 to TRBJ1-3, with TRBD1 matching over 8 bases. The V segment lost 5 bases and the J segment 4 bases; nucleotides outside the gene matches: 10. Per germline, CDR1 LNHDA and CDR2 SQIVND (reference sequence). The CDR3 runs to 16 residues. CDR3 sequence reads: CASSLDRALPGNTIYF. CDR3 DNA sequence: TGTGCCAGTAGTTTGGACAGGGCACTACCGGGAAACACCATATATTTT. The whole variable domain, remainder taken from reference TRBV19 and TRBJ1-3, is DGGITQSPKYLFRKEGQNVTLSCEQNLNHDAMYWYRQDPGQGLRLIYYSQIVNDFQKGDIAEGYSVSREKKESFPLTVTSAQKNPTAFYLCASSLDRALPGNTIYFGEGSWLTVV.

The CDR3 is CASSVEGMSPLHF. DNA for the CDR3: TGTGCCAGCAGCGTCGAGGGTATGTCACCCCTCCACTTT. This chain uses TRBV7-2 with TRBJ1-6; no reliable D call. This CDR3 has 13 residues. CDR1 is SGHTA, CDR2 FQGNSA, per germline. The V and J ends lost 5 bases and 10 bases respectively, with 12 bases between them.

This chain links TRBV9 with TRBJ2-3, with TRBD2 matching over 9 bases. The CDR3 is made up of 17 amino acids. Germline V gene data show CDR1 as SGDLS and CDR2 as YYNGEE. After removal of 2 bases from V and 4 bases from J, the junction contained 11 bases not matched to a gene. The CDR3 loop is CASSVAGGSGSSDTQYF. The DNA of the CDR3 is TGTGCCAGCAGCGTCGCTGGGGGTAGCGGGAGCTCAGATACGCAGTATTTT.

The sample holds a few counts of this clone. This sequence joins TRBV10-1 and TRBJ2-7, with 7 nucleotides matching TRBD1. Trimming removed 5 bases from V and 4 bases from J; junction bases left unmatched: 8. The CDR3 is 14 residues long. The germline V gene has CDR1 WNHNN and CDR2 SYGVQD (reference sequence). The CDR3 DNA reads TGCGCCAGCAGTAATACAGGGGCCAGTTACGAGCAGTACGTC. Translation gives CASSNTGASYEQYV.

This chain uses TRBV5-1 with TRBJ1-1; no reliable D call. The V gene's germline CDR1 is SGHRS and CDR2 YFSETQ. V was pared by 0 bases and J by 10 bases, with 16 bases between. The CDR3 is 14 amino acids. CDR3: CASSLEVVSGGAFF. The CDR3, as DNA: TGCGCCAGCAGCTTGGAAGTAGTTTCCGGAGGAGCTTTCTTT.

The genes are TRBV7-3 and TRBJ1-2; 9 nucleotides agree with TRBD1. The CDR3 is 16 residues long. The germline CDR1 and CDR2 sequences are SGHTA and FQGTGA. Unmatched junction bases numbered 10, after V lost 4 bases and J lost 4 bases. CDR3 sequence (DNA): TGTGCCAGCAGCTCTGTGCCGGGACAGGGATCCTATGGCTACACCTTC. This translates into CASSSVPGQGSYGYTF.

The V and J genes are TRBV4-1 and TRBJ2-1; possibly TRBD2 for D (5 bases). Germline-derived CDR1 and CDR2 are MGHRA and YSYEKL. The ends were cut back, 4 bases at V and 8 bases at J, with 18 bases in the middle. The CDR3 runs 15 residues. CDR3 sequence: CASSRLGAPADEQFF. Here the CDR3 DNA reads TGCGCCAGCAGCCGCCTTGGAGCCCCAGCGGATGAGCAGTTCTTC.